Following are 14 T cell receptor beta chains from one sample sequenced in a study of blood T cell repertoires in COVID-19. Only in-frame clones appear in the TCRdb table, and some are missing; sequencing was by immunoSEQ multiplex PCR. The sample has approximately 200,000 clones, about 88% seen once. Sequenced sample: PBMCs or T cells enriched from blood (not recorded which). The receptors were sampled from a young woman who had been exposed to COVID-19.

This rearrangement joins TRBV5-8 to TRBJ1-5; TRBD1 matches at 9 bases. Germline V gene sequence: CDR1 SGHTS, CDR2 YDEGEE. This CDR3 is built from 17 residues. Losses at the gene ends were 0 bases for V and 4 bases for J; bases not matched to a gene: 8. CDR3 DNA: TGTGCCAGCAGCTTGGTACAGGGGGCAGGTGGGAATCAGCCCCAGCATTTT. This encodes CASSLVQGAGGNQPQHF.

This clone has only one observation. V and J are TRBV3-1 (or the pseudogene TRBV3-2) and TRBJ2-7; perhaps TRBD1 as D (5 bases). In germline, CDR1 is LGHDT, CDR2 YNNKEL (reference sequence). The CDR3 loop spans 15 amino acids. V was clipped by 1 base and J by 2 bases, with 12 bases between them. Here the CDR3 DNA reads TGTGCCAGCAGCCAAGGAGCAGGGAATCCCTACGAGCAGTACTTC. It codes for CASSQGAGNPYEQYF.

The V gene is TRBV19, the J gene TRBJ1-1, with D maybe TRBD1 (5 bases). V shed 3 bases and J shed 6 bases, with 17 bases lying between them. In germline, CDR1 is LNHDA, CDR2 SQIVND (reference sequence). There are 15 residues in the CDR3. The CDR3 loop is CASSILIDPGAEAFF. In DNA form, the CDR3 reads TGTGCCAGTAGTATTCTTATCGATCCGGGGGCTGAAGCTTTCTTT.

The chain couples TRBV27 to TRBJ1-1, with D perhaps TRBD1 (5 bases). The CDR3 is made up of 14 amino acids. CDR1 and CDR2 (germline): MNHEY, SMNVEV (reference sequence). Between the trimmed V and J ends, which lost 6 bases and 0 bases, there was a span of 11 bases. CDR3 protein: CASRTTAMNTEAFF. The CDR3 DNA sequence: TGTGCCAGCAGGACGACAGCAATGAACACTGAAGCTTTCTTT.

The CDR3 DNA sequence: TGTGCCAGCAGATTGGACAGGGAAGTTGGCTATGGCTACACCTTC. Protein sequence: CASRLDREVGYGYTF. The V call is TRBV2, the J call TRBJ1-2; 8 bases fit TRBD1. The CDR3 spans 15 residues. V lost 6 bases, J lost 4 bases, and 10 bases stayed unmatched. The germline gives CDR1 SNHLY, CDR2 FYNNEI.

The chain links TRBV6-5 to TRBJ2-2; TRBD1 matches at 7 bases. The CDR3 spans 13 residues. The ends lost 7 bases at V and 5 bases at J; junction bases unmatched: 4. From germline, CDR1 is MNHEY and CDR2 SVGAGI. The chain's CDR3 is CASTQQGTGELFF. DNA of the CDR3: TGTGCCAGCACTCAACAGGGGACCGGGGAGCTGTTTTTT.

The rearrangement links TRBV5-1 to TRBJ2-2; 9 bases map to TRBD2. The CDR3 is made up of 18 amino acids. Germline-derived CDR1 and CDR2 are SGHRS and YFSETQ. Germline trimming cut 5 bases from V and 5 bases from J; bases unmatched to any gene: 16. DNA for the CDR3: TGCGCCAGCAGACCGGGGACTCGCGGGGGGGCCGGGACCGGGGAGCTGTTTTTT. It specifies CASRPGTRGGAGTGELFF.

The V gene is TRBV7-2, the J gene TRBJ2-7; 9 bases fit TRBD1. V was clipped by 5 bases and J by 3 bases; unmatched bases: 11. Germline CDR1 and CDR2: SGHTA and FQGNSA. The CDR3 totals 16 residues. CDR3 amino acids: CASSRNPGTGNYEQYF. The CDR3 DNA sequence: TGTGCCAGCAGCCGGAACCCCGGGACAGGGAACTACGAGCAGTACTTC.

The V and J genes are TRBV5-1 and TRBJ1-4, with D hard to call. V was clipped by 0 bases and J by 7 bases, with 13 bases between them. In germline, CDR1 is SGHRS, CDR2 YFSETQ. CDR3 length equals 15 residues. The CDR3 DNA reads as TGCGCCAGCAGCTTGGGTCAGGCTTTCGGTGAAAAACTGTTTTTT. Amino acid sequence: CASSLGQAFGEKLFF.

This clone was detected a few times. The chain has TRBV27 and TRBJ1-2; D is unresolved. This CDR3 is built from 11 residues. Germline V gene lookup returns CDR1 MNHEY and CDR2 SMNVEV (reference sequence). Deletions cut 6 bases from V and 4 bases from J, with 6 bases between. The CDR3: CASRSVYGYTF. For the CDR3, the DNA is TGTGCCAGCAGATCGGTCTATGGCTACACCTTC.

A few counts support this clone. The V gene is TRBV21-1, the J gene TRBJ1-4; no DNA check was done on the table's D call, TRBD1. TRBV21-1 is a pseudogene. The CDR3 is 11 residues long. CDR3 in DNA: TGTGCCAGCAGCTACAGTGAAAAACTGTTTTTT. The encoded protein is CASSYSEKLFF.

The V call is TRBV10-3, the J call TRBJ2-3; perhaps TRBD2 as D (6 bases). Germline CDR1 reads ENHRY; CDR2 reads SYGVKD. This CDR3 spans 13 amino acids. The V and J ends lost 6 bases and 6 bases respectively, with 13 bases between them. CDR3 bases: TGTGCCATCAGGGGACTTAATAGCGATACGCAGTATTTT. As protein: CAIRGLNSDTQYF.

This clone appeared a single time. The chain has TRBV27 and TRBJ1-2, with a weak D call TRBD1 (5 bases). Looked up from germline, CDR1 is MNHEY and CDR2 is SMNVEV (reference sequence). There are 18 residues in the CDR3. V dropped 3 bases and J dropped 3 bases, with 23 bases sitting between them. DNA of the CDR3: TGTGCCAGCAGTTTTTTGGGGGGGACCGAACAGACGGACTATGGCTACACCTTC. It codes for CASSFLGGTEQTDYGYTF.

The chain is built from TRBV27 and TRBJ1-5; the match to TRBD1 covers 7 bases. The ends lost 3 bases at V and 3 bases at J; junction bases unmatched: 8. CDR1 is MNHEY and CDR2 is SMNVEV in the germline V gene (reference sequence). This CDR3 spans 16 amino acids. For the CDR3, the DNA is TGTGCCAGCAGTTTTAGGGGGACAGTCGCCAATCAGCCCCAGCATTTT. Its protein is CASSFRGTVANQPQHF.